The clone carrying this TCR beta chain occurred many times. This CDR3 spans 12 amino acids. CDR1 is DFQATT, CDR2 SNEGSKA, per germline (reference sequence). Trimming took off 2 bases at V and 8 bases at J, with 12 bases between the two ends. The data originate from a study of regulatory T cells in long-lasting Graves disease. According to the study, TCR beta libraries were built with iRepertoire HTBI primers and CDR3-region Arm-PCR. TCRdb re-derived calls from the multiplex PCR reads in MiXCR, one entry per CDR3 protein. Of 530,000 or so distinct CDR3 sequences in the sample, about 14% were seen once. The time point here: newly diagnosed GD, antithyroid drugs for less than 3 months. Extracted RNA from PBMCs served as the source of the TCR library. These data were also reused for a study on T cells in Graves' hyperthyroidism and ophthalmopathy.

The chain combines TRBV20-1 with TRBJ1-2; D perhaps matches TRBD1 (5 bases). Sequenced here: peripheral blood mononuclear cells (PBMCs), sampled at new diagnosis, from a patient treated with antithyroid drugs. The clonotype originates from a man between 25 and 39 years old with Graves disease. DNA for the CDR3: TGCAGTGCTAGATACAGGAACGGAGGCTACACCTTC. This gives the protein CSARYRNGGYTF.